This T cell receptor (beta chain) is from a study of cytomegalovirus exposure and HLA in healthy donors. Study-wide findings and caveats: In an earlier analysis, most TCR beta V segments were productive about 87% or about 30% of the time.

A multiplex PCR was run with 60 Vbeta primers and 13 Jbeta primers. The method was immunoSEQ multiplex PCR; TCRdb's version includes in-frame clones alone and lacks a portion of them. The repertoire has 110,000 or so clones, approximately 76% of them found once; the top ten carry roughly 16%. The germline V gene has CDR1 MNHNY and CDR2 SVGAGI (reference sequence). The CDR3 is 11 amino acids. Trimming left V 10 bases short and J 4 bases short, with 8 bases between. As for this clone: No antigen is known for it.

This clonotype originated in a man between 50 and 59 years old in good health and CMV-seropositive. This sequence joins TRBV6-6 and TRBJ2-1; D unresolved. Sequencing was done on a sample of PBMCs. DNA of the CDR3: TGTGCCATTACGGGTTACAATGAGCAGTTCTTC. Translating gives CAITGYNEQFF.